One sample yielded the 8 T cell receptor beta chains listed below, sequenced in a study of shared T cell receptors in the human thymus. The data were produced by immunoSEQ multiplex PCR, yet TCRdb's version contains in-frame clones alone and is incomplete. The table lists about 660,000 clones, around 87% of them singletons. These data were also reused for a study on human thymus T cells.

Specimen: thymocytes. The receptors here all came from a boy younger than two with a congenital heart defect.

The rearrangement joins TRBV27 to TRBJ2-7; 7 positions match TRBD1. V lost 6 bases and J lost 1; bases outside the gene matches: 12. The CDR3 extends over 16 amino acids. Germline V lookup: CDR1 MNHEY, CDR2 SMNVEV (reference sequence). Written as DNA, the CDR3 is TGTGCCAGCAGGCACCAGGGGGACCTTTTATCCTACGAGCAGTACTTC. Translation gives CASRHQGDLLSYEQYF.

There are a few counts of this clone. The V gene is TRBV6-5, the J gene TRBJ2-5; 8 nucleotides agree with TRBD1. After removal of 4 bases from V and 3 bases from J, the junction contained 1 base not matched to a gene. CDR1 and CDR2 (germline): MNHEY, SVGAGI. The CDR3 has 13 amino acids. As DNA, the CDR3 is TGTGCCAGCAGTTCGGACAGGGAAGAGACCCAGTACTTC. It is translated as CASSSDREETQYF.

As DNA, the CDR3 is TGTGCCAGCAGCTCAGTAGCGGGAGATACGCAGTATTTT. It encodes CASSSVAGDTQYF. The V and J genes are TRBV7-9 and TRBJ2-3; 7 nucleotides line up with TRBD2. This CDR3 comprises 13 residues. Unmatched junction bases numbered 3, after V lost 4 bases and J lost 5 bases. Germline CDR1 SEHNR, CDR2 FQNEAQ (reference sequence).

The chain is built from TRBV27 and TRBJ2-7, with D tentatively TRBD1 (5 bases). V gave up 8 bases and J gave up 6 bases, with 20 bases separating them. CDR3 length equals 14 residues. Germline loops: CDR1 MNHEY, CDR2 SMNVEV (reference sequence). CDR3 DNA: TGTGCCAGCGGGTCCGCTCGTGGGGCACGCGAGCAGTACTTC. It is translated as CASGSARGAREQYF.

J is TRBJ2-2 and V is TRBV11-3; D is unresolved. The CDR3 spans 15 residues. Per the germline V gene, CDR1 is SGHNT and CDR2 is YENEEA. Trimming stripped 5 bases from V and 8 bases from J, with 18 bases between. CDR3 in amino acids: CASSASLPSGGELFF. CDR3 DNA sequence: TGTGCCAGCAGCGCCTCCTTACCCTCCGGGGGGGAGCTGTTTTTT.

The CDR3 is CASSLRAGGRHTQYF. The CDR3, as DNA: TGTGCCAGCAGCTTAAGAGCGGGAGGGCGGCATACGCAGTATTTT. This sequence joins TRBV13 and TRBJ2-3; 10 bases line up with TRBD2. Germline CDR1 and CDR2: PRHDT and FYEKMQ (reference sequence). The CDR3 spans 15 residues. V gave up 2 bases and J gave up 7 bases; unmatched junction bases: 6.

This chain links TRBV13 with TRBJ2-5; TRBD1 aligns across 9 bases. Germline CDR1 reads PRHDT; CDR2 reads FYEKMQ (reference sequence). The CDR3 contains 15 residues. V shed 1 base and J 5 bases; nucleotides not matched to a gene: 5. The CDR3 region is CASSLAGTGRETQYF. CDR3 nucleotide sequence: TGTGCCAGCAGCTTAGCGGGGACAGGGAGGGAGACCCAGTACTTC.

This clone was seen only a few times. This sequence joins TRBV19 and TRBJ2-2; D may be TRBD1 (5 bases). This CDR3 contains 13 residues. Between the trimmed V and J ends, which lost 1 base and 6 bases, there was a span of 6 bases. Per germline, CDR1 LNHDA and CDR2 SQIVND (reference sequence). The CDR3 nucleotides are TGTGCCAGTAGTATAGGGGGCCCCGGGGAGCTGTTTTTT. Protein sequence: CASSIGGPGELFF.